This T cell receptor (beta chain) was profiled in a study of identical twins (dated by TCRdb to the mid-2010s). In the study overall: TCR alpha and beta repertoires from monozygotic twins, unrelated adults of various ages and cord blood were deep-sequenced to test whether fetal clonotypes persist. Replicate twin experiments were performed at different times using different library preparation protocols to rule out contamination.

Here is what the overall study found, with its caveats: Because the same donors could not be followed over many years, the conclusions relied on cross-sectional statistical analysis. Abundant cord blood beta clonotypes carried fewer insertions; young adult naive repertoires showed a weaker similar trend, while memory repertoires showed none. A weaker excess of twin sharing was found in beta out-of-frame sequences because the signal-to-noise ratio was lowered by fewer shared sequences. In monozygotic twins, recombination models systematically underestimated out-of-frame TCR alpha sharing, but the models matched the sharing seen between unrelated individuals. Compared with coincidental sharing between unrelated individuals, out-of-frame TCR alpha sequences shared between twins showed an excess of sequences with low generation probability. Zero-insertion analyses could be partly confounded by invariant T cells such as MAIT and iNKT, though diverse VJ usage argued against such confounding for most clonotypes.

This clonotype came up a few times. The antigen it recognizes is unknown. Per-nucleotide qualities are absent, and no much larger clonotype sits a single base away. From the cysteine through the phenylalanine, the CDR3 covers 18 amino acids. Solely the CDR3 DNA is kept, with 54 bases framed from the first base. The trim is 0 bases for V and 2 bases for J, with a gap of 19 bases between the germline ends. The germline V gene gives CDR1 as MNHEY and CDR2 as SVGAGI. Library creation used 5' RACE. Sequencing was performed on an Illumina HiSeq 2000. A universal primer binding site was added through template switching, and the final cDNA carried a unique molecular identifier so that TCR cDNA molecules could be counted accurately. First-strand cDNA for TCR alpha and beta chains was synthesized from specific primers in the conserved constant-segment region. To control for contamination, each cDNA library was double barcoded with a SMART-Mk sample barcode plus Illumina barcodes. TruSeq adapter sequences along with Illumina sample barcodes were introduced in two successive PCR steps. The TCR alpha and beta cDNA libraries were sequenced on the Illumina HiSeq platform using custom primers. Per the authors' processing: Raw reads were processed with MiGEC to extract unique molecular identifiers, and MiXCR was used to determine CDR3 positions. For each individual, recombination models were inferred using an EM algorithm with the repgenHMM and IGoR tools. Shared clonotype analysis was performed with the tcR package in R, normalizing sharing by the product of cloneset sizes. To study raw recombination free of thymic and clonal selection effects, out-of-frame nonproductive sequences were analyzed. TCRdb trimmed the raw reads at Q25, called clones with MiXCR and kept productive beta chains. Duplicate CDR3 protein sequences are folded into a single record with the most common DNA and genes. TCRdb's processing, not the authors', yielded these V and J calls. The sample yields nearly 650,000 distinct CDR3 sequences; under 8.5% were counted once. The ten most abundant clones make up roughly 1.5% of the sample.

Every donor in the study was a healthy Caucasian. Three pairs of female monozygotic twins, all aged 18 to 29 years, were included in the twin cohort. Peripheral blood mononuclear cells were the source from which RNA for the TCR libraries was isolated. Another study also made use of these data, one on yellow fever vaccine responses in identical twins. According to the second study: According to the authors, in identical twins the way T cells responded to vaccination appeared partly convergent and partly personalized. Focusing on identical twins, the study followed the T cell clones that responded to the vaccine, and did so with precision.

The TCR was taken from a woman between 18 and 30 years old in good health. Sequencing was carried out using PBMCs. The receptor chain draws on TRBV6-5 and TRBJ1-2, and possibly TRBD1, on 6 matching bases. The nucleotide sequence reads as follows: TGTGCCAGCAGTTACTCGAACATTGGTCAGGGGACGAACTATGGCTACACCTTC. Its translation is CASSYSNIGQGTNYGYTF.